One sample yielded the 3 T cell receptor beta chains listed below, sequenced in a study of CD8 T cells in ankylosing spondylitis. TCRdb re-called the 5' RACE reads through MiXCR, storing one row per CDR3 protein. Altogether about 750,000 distinct CDR3 sequences are present, around 17% being singletons, with the ten largest covering about 19%. Whole-study findings and limits: Among TCR beta sequences, a motif of eight or nine highly homologous variants appeared characteristic of ankylosing spondylitis blood.

Their target antigens are unknown. Sequenced input: blood, either unsorted or a sorted T cell fraction (not recorded which). The receptors stem from a male donor with ankylosing spondylitis.

This clonotype was counted only a few times. The gene calls are TRBV12-3 or TRBV12-4 and TRBJ2-1; 15 bases align to TRBD2. J gave up 7 bases and V 5 bases, and 6 bases lay outside the gene matches. The CDR3 covers 16 residues. This CDR3 is CASSRWTSGRENEQFF. The CDR3 DNA reads TGTGCCAGCAGTCGATGGACTAGCGGGAGGGAGAATGAGCAGTTCTTC.

This clonotype appeared a few times. The chain links TRBV4-2 to TRBJ1-3; D gene unclear. V was shortened by 1 base and J by 5 bases, with 18 bases between the two germline ends. Germline CDR1 reads LGHNA; CDR2 reads YNFKEQ. This CDR3 contains 17 residues. In DNA, the CDR3 is TGTGCCAGCAGCCAAGGGATAAGGAGGCCCCAAAGAAACACCATATATTTT. Translating gives CASSQGIRRPQRNTIYF.

This clonotype was counted between two and nine times. The chain recombines TRBV15 with TRBJ1-2; TRBD1 matches at 8 bases. Germline CDR1 reads LNHNV; CDR2 reads YYDKDF (reference sequence). The CDR3 loop spans 13 amino acids. The V segment lost 5 bases and the J segment 4 bases; nucleotides outside the gene matches: 3. For the CDR3, the DNA is TGTGCCACCAGCGTCGGACAGGGCTATGGCTACACCTTC. Translating it yields CATSVGQGYGYTF.